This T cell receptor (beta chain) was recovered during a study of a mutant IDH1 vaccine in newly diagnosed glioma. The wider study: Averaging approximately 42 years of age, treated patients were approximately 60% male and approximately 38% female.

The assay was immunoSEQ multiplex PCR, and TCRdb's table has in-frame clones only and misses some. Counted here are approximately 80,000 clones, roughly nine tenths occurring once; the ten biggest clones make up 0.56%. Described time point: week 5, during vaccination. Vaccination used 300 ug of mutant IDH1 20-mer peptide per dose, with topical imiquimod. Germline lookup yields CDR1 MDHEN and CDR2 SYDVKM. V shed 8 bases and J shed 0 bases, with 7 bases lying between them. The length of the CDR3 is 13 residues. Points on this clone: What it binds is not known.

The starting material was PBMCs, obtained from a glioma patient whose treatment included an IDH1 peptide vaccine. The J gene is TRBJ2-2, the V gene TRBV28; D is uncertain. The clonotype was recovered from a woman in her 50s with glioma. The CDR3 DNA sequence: TGTGCCAGCGCTAACTCGAACACCGGGGAGCTGTTTTTT. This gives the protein CASANSNTGELFF.